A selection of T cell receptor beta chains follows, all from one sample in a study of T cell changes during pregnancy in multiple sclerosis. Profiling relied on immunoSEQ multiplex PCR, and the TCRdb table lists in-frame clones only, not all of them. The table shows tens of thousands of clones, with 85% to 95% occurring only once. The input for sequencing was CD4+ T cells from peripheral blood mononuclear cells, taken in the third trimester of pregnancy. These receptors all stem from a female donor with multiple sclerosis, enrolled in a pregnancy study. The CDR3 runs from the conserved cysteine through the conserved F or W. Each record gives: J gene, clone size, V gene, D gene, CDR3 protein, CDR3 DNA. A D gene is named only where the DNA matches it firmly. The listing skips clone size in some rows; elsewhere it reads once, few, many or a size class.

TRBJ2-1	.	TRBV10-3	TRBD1	CAISEGTAYNEQFF	TGTGCCATCAGTGAAGGGACAGCCTACAATGAGCAGTTCTTC
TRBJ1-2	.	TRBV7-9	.	CASSRPTVSYGYTF	TGTGCCAGCAGCCGACCTACAGTGTCTTATGGCTACACCTTC
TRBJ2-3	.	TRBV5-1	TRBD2	CASNRGGGDTQYF	TGCGCCAGCAACCGGGGCGGGGGGGATACGCAGTATTTT
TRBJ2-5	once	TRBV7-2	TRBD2	CASSFRREGGETQYF	TGTGCCAGCAGCTTCAGGCGGGAGGGCGGGGAGACCCAGTACTTC
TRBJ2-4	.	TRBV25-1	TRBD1	CASSVAGTGNIQYF	TGTGCCAGCAGTGTGGCGGGGACAGGGAACATTCAGTACTTC
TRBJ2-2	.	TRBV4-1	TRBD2	CASSLLAGADTGELFF	TGCGCCAGCAGCCTTTTAGCGGGAGCGGACACCGGGGAGCTGTTTTTT
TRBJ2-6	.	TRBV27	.	CASSHAPPGGFAGGANVLTF	TGTGCCAGCAGCCACGCCCCCCCGGGTGGGTTCGCGGGTGGGGCCAACGTCCTGACTTTC
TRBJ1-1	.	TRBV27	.	CASSLTLNTEAFF	TGTGCCAGCAGTTTAACATTGAACACTGAAGCTTTCTTT
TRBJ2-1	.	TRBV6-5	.	CASTQRGNNEQFF	TGTGCCAGCACCCAACGAGGTAACAATGAGCAGTTCTTC
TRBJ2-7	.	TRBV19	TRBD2	CATGLADYEQYF	TGTGCCACGGGACTAGCGGACTACGAGCAGTACTTC
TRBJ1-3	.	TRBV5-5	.	CASSFQERNTIYF	TGTGCCAGCAGCTTTCAGGAAAGAAACACCATATATTTT
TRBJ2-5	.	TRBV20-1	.	CSASEETQYF	TGCAGTGCAAGTGAGGAGACCCAGTACTTC
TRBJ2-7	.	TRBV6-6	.	CASSLGTSYEQYF	TGTGCCAGCAGTCTCGGGACTTCCTACGAGCAGTACTTC
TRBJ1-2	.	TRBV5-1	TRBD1	CASSSQGNYGYTF	TGCGCCAGCAGCTCACAGGGGAACTATGGCTACACCTTC
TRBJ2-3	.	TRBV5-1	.	CASSPTSSTDTQYF	TGCGCCAGCAGCCCTACGTCCAGCACAGATACGCAGTATTTT
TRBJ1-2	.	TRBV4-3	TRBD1	CASSQASGQDYPLF	TGCGCCAGCAGCCAAGCCTCAGGACAGGACTATCCTCTCTTT
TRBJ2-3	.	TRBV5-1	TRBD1	CASSQLQGVGTDTQYF	TGCGCCAGCAGCCAACTACAGGGGGTTGGCACAGATACGCAGTATTTT
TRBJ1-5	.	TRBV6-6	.	CASSPPPRGDNQPQHF	TGTGCCAGCAGCCCCCCTCCCCGGGGGGATAATCAGCCCCAGCATTTT
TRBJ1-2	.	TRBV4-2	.	CASSQDYTGYGYTF	TGTGCCAGCAGCCAAGATTACACAGGGTATGGCTACACCTTC
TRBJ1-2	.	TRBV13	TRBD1	CASSLDRGRGYTF	TGTGCCAGCAGCCTAGACAGGGGCCGAGGCTACACCTTC
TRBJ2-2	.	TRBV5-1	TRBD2	CASTLAGVVGELFF	TGCGCCAGCACGCTAGCGGGAGTAGTGGGGGAGCTGTTTTTT
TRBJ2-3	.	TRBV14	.	CASSQAWSRDTDTQYF	TGTGCCAGCAGCCAAGCCTGGTCGAGGGATACAGATACGCAGTATTTT
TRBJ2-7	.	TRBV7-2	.	CASSRTRGVYEQYF	TGTGCCAGCAGCAGGACTAGGGGGGTCTACGAGCAGTACTTC
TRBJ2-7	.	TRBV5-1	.	CASSLAPSPYEQYF	TGCGCCAGCAGCTTGGCTCCTAGTCCCTACGAGCAGTACTTC
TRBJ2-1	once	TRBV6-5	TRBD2	CASSYSSLAANEQFF	TGTGCCAGCAGTTACTCGAGCCTAGCGGCGAATGAGCAGTTCTTC
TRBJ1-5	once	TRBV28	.	CASLGVGEPQHF	TGTGCCAGCTTAGGGGTAGGAGAGCCCCAGCATTTT
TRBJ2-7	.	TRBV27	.	CASGQRFSYEQYF	TGTGCCAGCGGTCAGCGTTTCTCCTACGAGCAGTACTTC
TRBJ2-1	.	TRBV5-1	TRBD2	CASSPLGGSGGLGNEQFF	TGCGCCAGCAGCCCCCTCGGCGGTAGCGGGGGATTAGGGAATGAGCAGTTCTTC
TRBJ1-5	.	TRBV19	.	CASSSGGFIDQPQHF	TGTGCCAGTAGTAGTGGGGGGTTTATAGATCAGCCCCAGCATTTT
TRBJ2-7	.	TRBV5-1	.	CASSLAPGSVYEQYF	TGCGCCAGCAGCTTGGCCCCAGGGTCGGTGTACGAGCAGTACTTC